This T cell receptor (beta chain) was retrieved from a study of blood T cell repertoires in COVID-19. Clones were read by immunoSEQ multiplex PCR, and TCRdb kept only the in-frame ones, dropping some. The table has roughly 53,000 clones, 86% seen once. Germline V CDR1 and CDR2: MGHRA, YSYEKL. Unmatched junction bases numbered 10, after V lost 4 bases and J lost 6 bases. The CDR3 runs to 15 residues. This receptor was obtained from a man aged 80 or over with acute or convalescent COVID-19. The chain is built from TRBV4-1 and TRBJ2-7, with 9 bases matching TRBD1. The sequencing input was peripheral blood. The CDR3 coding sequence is TGCGCCAGCAGCCGGGGGACAGGGACGTCTGTCGAGCAGTACTTC. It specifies CASSRGTGTSVEQYF.